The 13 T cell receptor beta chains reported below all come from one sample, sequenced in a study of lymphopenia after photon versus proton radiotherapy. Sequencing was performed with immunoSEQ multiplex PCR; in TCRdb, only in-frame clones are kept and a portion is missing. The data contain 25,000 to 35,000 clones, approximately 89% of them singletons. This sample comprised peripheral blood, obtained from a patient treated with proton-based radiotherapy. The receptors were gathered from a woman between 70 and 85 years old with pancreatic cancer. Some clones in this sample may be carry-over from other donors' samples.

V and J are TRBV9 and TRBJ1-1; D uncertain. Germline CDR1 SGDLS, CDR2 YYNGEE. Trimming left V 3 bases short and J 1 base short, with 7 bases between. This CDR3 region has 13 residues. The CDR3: CASSEAGNTEAFF. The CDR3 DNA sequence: TGTGCCAGCAGCGAGGCCGGGAACACTGAAGCTTTCTTT.

The chain's CDR3 is CASSWGTGELFF. CDR3 in DNA: TGTGCCAGCAGCTGGGGCACCGGGGAGCTGTTTTTT. This sequence joins TRBV5-4 and TRBJ2-2; no clear D. The CDR3 consists of 12 residues. The germline V and J ends were trimmed by 3 bases and 4 bases, with 4 bases remaining between them. Germline loops: CDR1 SGHNT, CDR2 YYREEE (reference sequence).

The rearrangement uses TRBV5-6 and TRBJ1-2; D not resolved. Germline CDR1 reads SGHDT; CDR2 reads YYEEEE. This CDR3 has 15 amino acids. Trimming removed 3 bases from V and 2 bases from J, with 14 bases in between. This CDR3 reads CASSYQYTDNYGYTF. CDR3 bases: TGTGCCAGCAGCTACCAATACACAGACAACTATGGCTACACCTTC.

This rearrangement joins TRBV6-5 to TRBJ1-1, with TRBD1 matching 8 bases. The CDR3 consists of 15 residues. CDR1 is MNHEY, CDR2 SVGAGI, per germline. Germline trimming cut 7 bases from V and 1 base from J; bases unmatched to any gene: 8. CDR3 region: CASNQGQGKNTEAFF. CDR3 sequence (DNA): TGTGCCAGCAACCAAGGACAGGGAAAGAACACTGAAGCTTTCTTT.

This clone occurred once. For the CDR3, the DNA is TGTGCCAGCAGCTTAGGGGCGGGGGCGCGAGTTAATGAGCAGTTCTTC. Residues: CASSLGAGARVNEQFF. The rearrangement links TRBV7-2 to TRBJ2-1, with a weak D call TRBD2 (7 bases). V was pared by 1 base and J by 7 bases, with 17 bases between. This CDR3 comprises 16 residues. Germline V gene sequence: CDR1 SGHTA, CDR2 FQGNSA.

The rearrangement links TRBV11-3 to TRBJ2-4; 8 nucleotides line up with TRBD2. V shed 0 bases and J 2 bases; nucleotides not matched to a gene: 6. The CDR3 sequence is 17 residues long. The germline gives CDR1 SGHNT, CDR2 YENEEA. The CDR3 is CASSLDSSGSTKNIQYF. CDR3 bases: TGTGCCAGCAGCTTAGATTCCAGCGGGAGTACCAAAAACATTCAGTACTTC.

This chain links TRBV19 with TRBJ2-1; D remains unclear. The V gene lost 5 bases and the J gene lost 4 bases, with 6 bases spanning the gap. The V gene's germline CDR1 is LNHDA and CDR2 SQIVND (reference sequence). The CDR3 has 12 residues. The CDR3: CASSEQYNEQFF. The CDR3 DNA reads TGTGCCAGTAGTGAACAGTACAATGAGCAGTTCTTC.

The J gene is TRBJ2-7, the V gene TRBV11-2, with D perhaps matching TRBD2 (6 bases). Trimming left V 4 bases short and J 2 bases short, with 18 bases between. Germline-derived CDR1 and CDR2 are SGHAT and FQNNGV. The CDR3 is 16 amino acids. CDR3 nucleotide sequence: TGTGCCAGCAGCTCTCCCGGGTTAGCGGAGCCCTACGAGCAGTACTTC. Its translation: CASSSPGLAEPYEQYF.

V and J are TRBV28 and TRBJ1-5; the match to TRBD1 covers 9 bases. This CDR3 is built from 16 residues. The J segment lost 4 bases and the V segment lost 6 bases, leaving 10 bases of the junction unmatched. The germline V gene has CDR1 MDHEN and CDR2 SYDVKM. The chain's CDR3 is CASRPSTGGDNQPQHF. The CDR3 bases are TGTGCCAGCAGGCCCTCCACAGGGGGCGATAATCAGCCCCAGCATTTT.

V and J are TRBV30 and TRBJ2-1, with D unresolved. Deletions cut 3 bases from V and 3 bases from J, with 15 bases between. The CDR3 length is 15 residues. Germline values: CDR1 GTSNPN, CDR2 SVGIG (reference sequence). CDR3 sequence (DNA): TGTGCCTGGAGAAGTGGATCGACTTTCTACAATGAGCAGTTCTTC. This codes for CAWRSGSTFYNEQFF.

CDR3 sequence (DNA): TGTGCCAGCAGCCCCAGGGACCCCTACGAGCAGTACTTC. This sequence encodes CASSPRDPYEQYF. The chain uses TRBV9 and TRBJ2-7; either TRBD1 or TRBD2 may fit D (5 bases each). Germline V gene data show CDR1 as SGDLS and CDR2 as YYNGEE. This CDR3 comprises 13 residues. V gave up 4 bases and J gave up 2 bases, with 10 bases separating them.

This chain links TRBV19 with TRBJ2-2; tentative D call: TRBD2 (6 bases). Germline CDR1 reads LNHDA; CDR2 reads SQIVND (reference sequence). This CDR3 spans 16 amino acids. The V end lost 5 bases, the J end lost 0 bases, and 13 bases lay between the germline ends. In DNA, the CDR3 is TGTGCCAGTAGTCCCGGGCGGGGCGCGAACACCGGGGAGCTGTTTTTT. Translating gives CASSPGRGANTGELFF.

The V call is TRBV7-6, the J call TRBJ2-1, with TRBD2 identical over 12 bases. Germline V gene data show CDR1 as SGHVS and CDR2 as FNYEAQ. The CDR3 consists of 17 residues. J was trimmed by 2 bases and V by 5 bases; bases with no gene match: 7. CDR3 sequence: CASSRLAGGATYNEQFF. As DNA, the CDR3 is TGTGCCAGCAGCCGTCTAGCGGGAGGGGCAACCTACAATGAGCAGTTCTTC.